This T cell receptor (beta chain) comes out of a study of T cell repertoires in cytomegalovirus infection. Study at large: Carrying CMV and the relevant HLA type showed in public TCR beta signatures.

Germline loops: CDR1 SGHNT, CDR2 YYREEE (reference sequence). Germline trimming cut 0 bases from V and 8 bases from J; bases unmatched to any gene: 2. The CDR3 spans 13 residues. TCRdb passed the reads through MiXCR, listing each CDR3 protein once. The repertoire holds about 180,000 distinct CDR3 sequences, approximately 15% seen once, with approximately 30% in the top ten. Study-level results: Clonotypes of TCR beta that were HLA-C-restricted and CMV-specific dominated the ex vivo response. Public TCR beta family frequency separated CMV-and-HLA carriers, including in an independent cohort.

In regard to this clonotype: Its antigen is still unknown.

The sample consisted of PBMCs. This sequence joins TRBV5-4 and TRBJ1-2; 9 bases align to TRBD1. This sequence was found in a human donor in good health (CMV status not recorded). Some clones in this sample may be carry-over from other donors' samples. CDR3 sequence reads: CASSLVTGGGYTF. The CDR3 DNA follows: TGTGCCAGCAGCTTGGTCACAGGGGGCGGCTACACCTTC.